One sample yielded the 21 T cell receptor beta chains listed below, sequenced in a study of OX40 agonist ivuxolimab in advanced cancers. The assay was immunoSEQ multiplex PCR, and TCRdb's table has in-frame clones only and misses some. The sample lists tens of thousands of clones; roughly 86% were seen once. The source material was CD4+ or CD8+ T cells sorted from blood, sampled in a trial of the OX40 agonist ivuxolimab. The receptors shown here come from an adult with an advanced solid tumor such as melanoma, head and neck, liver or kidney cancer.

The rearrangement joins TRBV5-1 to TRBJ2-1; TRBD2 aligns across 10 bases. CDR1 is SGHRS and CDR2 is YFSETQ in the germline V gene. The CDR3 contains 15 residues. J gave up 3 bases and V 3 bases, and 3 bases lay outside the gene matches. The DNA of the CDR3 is TGCGCCAGCAGCTCTACTAGCGGGGTCTACAATGAGCAGTTCTTC. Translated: CASSSTSGVYNEQFF.

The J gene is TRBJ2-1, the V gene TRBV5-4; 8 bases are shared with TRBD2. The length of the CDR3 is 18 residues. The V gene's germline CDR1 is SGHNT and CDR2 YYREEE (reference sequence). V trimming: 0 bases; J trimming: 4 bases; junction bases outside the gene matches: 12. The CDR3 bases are TGTGCCAGCAGCTTGGCGGGAGCGGGAGAAGTTCGGTACAATGAGCAGTTCTTC. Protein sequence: CASSLAGAGEVRYNEQFF.

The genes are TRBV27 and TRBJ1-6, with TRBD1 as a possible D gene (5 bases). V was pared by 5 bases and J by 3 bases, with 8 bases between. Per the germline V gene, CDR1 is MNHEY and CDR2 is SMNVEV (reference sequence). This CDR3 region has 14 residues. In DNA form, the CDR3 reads TGTGCCAGCAGTGTCAGGGACTATAATTCACCCCTCCACTTT. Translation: CASSVRDYNSPLHF.

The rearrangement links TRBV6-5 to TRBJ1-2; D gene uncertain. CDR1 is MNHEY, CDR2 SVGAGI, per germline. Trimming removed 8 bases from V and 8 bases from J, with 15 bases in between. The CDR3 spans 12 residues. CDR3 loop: CASGVGQSGYTF. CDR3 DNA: TGTGCCAGCGGAGTCGGGCAGTCCGGCTACACCTTC.

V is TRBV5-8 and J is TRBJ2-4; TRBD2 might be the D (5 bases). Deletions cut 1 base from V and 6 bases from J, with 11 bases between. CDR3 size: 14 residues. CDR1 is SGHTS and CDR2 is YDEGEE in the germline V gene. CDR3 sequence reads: CASSLRPDSNIQYF. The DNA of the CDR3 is TGTGCCAGCAGCTTGCGGCCGGACTCAAACATTCAGTACTTC.

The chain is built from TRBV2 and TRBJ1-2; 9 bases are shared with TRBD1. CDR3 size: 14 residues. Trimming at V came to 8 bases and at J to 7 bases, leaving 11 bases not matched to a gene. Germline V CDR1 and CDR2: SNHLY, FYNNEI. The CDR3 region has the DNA TGTGCCAGCGAACCGGGACAGGGAATAGGTGGCTACACCTTC. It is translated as CASEPGQGIGGYTF.

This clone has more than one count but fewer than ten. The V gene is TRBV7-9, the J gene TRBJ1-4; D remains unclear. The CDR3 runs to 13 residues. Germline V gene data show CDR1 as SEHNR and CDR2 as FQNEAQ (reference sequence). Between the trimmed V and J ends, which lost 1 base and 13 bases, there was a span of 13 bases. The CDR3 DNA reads TGTGCCAGCAGCTTAGAGACGGACCGAAGACTGTTTTTT. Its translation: CASSLETDRRLFF.

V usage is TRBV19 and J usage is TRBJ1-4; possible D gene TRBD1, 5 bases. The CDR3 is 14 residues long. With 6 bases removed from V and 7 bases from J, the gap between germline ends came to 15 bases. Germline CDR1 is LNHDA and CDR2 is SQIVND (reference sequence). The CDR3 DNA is TGTGCCAGTAGCCCCCCCGGGGCGTTTGAAAAACTGTTTTTT. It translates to CASSPPGAFEKLFF.

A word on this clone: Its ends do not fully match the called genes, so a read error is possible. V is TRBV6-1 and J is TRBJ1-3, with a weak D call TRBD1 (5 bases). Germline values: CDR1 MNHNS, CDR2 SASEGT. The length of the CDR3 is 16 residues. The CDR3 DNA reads TGTGCCAGCAGTGAAGCAGGGGCAGGCTCTCGAAACACCATATATTTT. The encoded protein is CASSEAGAGSRNTIYF.

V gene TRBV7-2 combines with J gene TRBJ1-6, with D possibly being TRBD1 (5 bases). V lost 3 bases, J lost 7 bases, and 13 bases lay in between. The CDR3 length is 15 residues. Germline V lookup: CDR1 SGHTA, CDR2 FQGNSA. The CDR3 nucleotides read TGTGCCAGCAGCTTGGGAGGGACCAGCAATTCACCCCTCCACTTT. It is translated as CASSLGGTSNSPLHF.

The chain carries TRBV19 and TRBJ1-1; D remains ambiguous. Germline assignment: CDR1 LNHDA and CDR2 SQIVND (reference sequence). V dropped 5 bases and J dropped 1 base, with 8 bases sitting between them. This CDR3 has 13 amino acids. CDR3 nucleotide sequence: TGTGCCAGTAGTGCCGGCCCGAACACTGAAGCTTTCTTT. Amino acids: CASSAGPNTEAFF.

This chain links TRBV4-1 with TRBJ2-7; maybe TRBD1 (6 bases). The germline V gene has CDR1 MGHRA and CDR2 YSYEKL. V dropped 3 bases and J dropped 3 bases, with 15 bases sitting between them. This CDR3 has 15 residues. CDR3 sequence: CASSQVQEGGYEQYF. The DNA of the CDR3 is TGCGCCAGCAGCCAGGTTCAGGAAGGGGGCTACGAGCAGTACTTC.

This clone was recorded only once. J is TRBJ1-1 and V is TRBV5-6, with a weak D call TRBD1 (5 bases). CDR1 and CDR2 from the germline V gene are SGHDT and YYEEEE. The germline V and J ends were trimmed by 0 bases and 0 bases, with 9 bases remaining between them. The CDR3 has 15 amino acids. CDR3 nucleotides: TGTGCCAGCAGCTTGGAGGGGCTTCTGAACACTGAAGCTTTCTTT. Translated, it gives CASSLEGLLNTEAFF.

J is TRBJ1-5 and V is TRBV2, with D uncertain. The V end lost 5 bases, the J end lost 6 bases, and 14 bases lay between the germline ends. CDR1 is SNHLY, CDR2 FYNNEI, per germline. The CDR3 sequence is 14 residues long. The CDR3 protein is CASSQHSGSQPQHF. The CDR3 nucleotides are TGTGCCAGCAGTCAGCACTCGGGGAGTCAGCCCCAGCATTTT.

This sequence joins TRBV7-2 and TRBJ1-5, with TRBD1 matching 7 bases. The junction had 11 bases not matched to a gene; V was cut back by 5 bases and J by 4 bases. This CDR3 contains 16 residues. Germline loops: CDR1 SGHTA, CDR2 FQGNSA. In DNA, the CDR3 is TGTGCCAGCAGCCCCCGCAGACAGGGACCGAATCAGCCCCAGCATTTT. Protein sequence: CASSPRRQGPNQPQHF.

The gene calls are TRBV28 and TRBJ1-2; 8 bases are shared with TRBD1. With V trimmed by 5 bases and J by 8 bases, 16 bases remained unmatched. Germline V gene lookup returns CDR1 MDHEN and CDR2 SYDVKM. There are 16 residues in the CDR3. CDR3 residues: CASSPPSLGQGWGYTF. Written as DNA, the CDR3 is TGTGCCAGCAGTCCCCCGTCCCTTGGACAGGGCTGGGGCTACACCTTC.

The CDR3 protein is CASSSQGQEAFF. In DNA form, the CDR3 reads TGTGCCAGCAGTTCGCAGGGACAGGAAGCTTTCTTT. V and J are TRBV6-5 and TRBJ1-1; TRBD1 matches at 7 bases. The CDR3 is made up of 12 amino acids. V lost 4 bases and J lost 8; bases outside the gene matches: 4. Germline-derived CDR1 and CDR2 are MNHEY and SVGAGI.

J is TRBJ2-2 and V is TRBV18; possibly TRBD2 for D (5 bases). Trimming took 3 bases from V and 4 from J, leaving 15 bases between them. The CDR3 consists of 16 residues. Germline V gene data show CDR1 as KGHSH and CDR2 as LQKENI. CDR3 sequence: CASSPGVRVSTGELFF. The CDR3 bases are TGTGCCAGCTCACCTGGCGTGAGGGTGAGCACCGGGGAGCTGTTTTTT.

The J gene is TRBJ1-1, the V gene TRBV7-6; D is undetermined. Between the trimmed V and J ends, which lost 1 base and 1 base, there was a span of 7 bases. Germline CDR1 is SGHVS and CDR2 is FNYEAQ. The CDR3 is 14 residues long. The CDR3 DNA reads TGTGCCAGCAGCTTAGGCGCGGGGAACACTGAAGCTTTCTTT. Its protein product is CASSLGAGNTEAFF.

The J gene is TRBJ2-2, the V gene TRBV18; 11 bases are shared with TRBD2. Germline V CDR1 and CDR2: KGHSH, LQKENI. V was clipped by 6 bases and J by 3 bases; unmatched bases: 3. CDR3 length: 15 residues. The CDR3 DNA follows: TGTGCCAGCTCGCTGGGACTAGCGGACACCGGGGAGCTGTTTTTT. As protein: CASSLGLADTGELFF.

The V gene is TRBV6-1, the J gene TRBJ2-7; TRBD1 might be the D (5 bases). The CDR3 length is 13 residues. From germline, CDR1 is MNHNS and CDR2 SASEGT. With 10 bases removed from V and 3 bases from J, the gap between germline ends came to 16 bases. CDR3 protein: CAIQTEVGYEQYF. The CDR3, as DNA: TGTGCCATTCAGACAGAGGTAGGCTACGAGCAGTACTTC.